Listed below are T cell receptor beta chains from one sample, sequenced in a study of human T cells and chemical hapten exposure. TCRdb passed the RACE reads through MiXCR, listing each CDR3 protein once. The sample consists of about 77,000 distinct CDR3 sequences, roughly 15% of them appearing once. The starting material was whole blood, obtained in connection with sensitization to the hapten diphenylcyclopropenone (DPC). These receptors originate from a woman between 50 and 59 years old with alopecia areata. Some clones in this sample may be carry-over from other donors' samples. CDR3s include the opening cysteine and the closing phenylalanine or tryptophan. A D gene is named only where the DNA matches it firmly. Expanded clones get a size class; other rows say once, few or many, or leave the size out.

DNA: TGTGCCAGCAGCCCCGGGACTGGCAACTACGAGCAGTACTTC; CDR3: CASSPGTGNYEQYF; V: TRBV3-1; J: TRBJ2-7; size: -; D: -
DNA: TGCAGCGTTGAAGATCCGGGACAGCCGTTC; CDR3: CSVEDPGQPF; V: TRBV29-1; J: TRBJ2-7; size: few; D: TRBD1
DNA: TGTGCCAGCAGCGGACAGGGGGCGGACTATGGCTACACCTTC; CDR3: CASSGQGADYGYTF; V: TRBV9; J: TRBJ1-2; size: -; D: TRBD1
DNA: TGTGCCAGCAGCTTAACGCAGGATTCGGTGACAGATACGCAGTATTTT; CDR3: CASSLTQDSVTDTQYF; V: TRBV11-3; J: TRBJ2-3; size: few; D: -
DNA: TGCGCCAGCAGCTTCCGACATCTAGCCAAAAACATTCAGTACTTC; CDR3: CASSFRHLAKNIQYF; V: TRBV4-1; J: TRBJ2-4; size: -; D: -
DNA: TGTGCCTGGGGGGCGTACTACGAGCAGTACTTC; CDR3: CAWGAYYEQYF; V: TRBV30; J: TRBJ2-7; size: -; D: -
DNA: TGCGCCAGCAGACTGGACGGATCTGGGGCCAACGTCCTGACTTTC; CDR3: CASRLDGSGANVLTF; V: TRBV4-3; J: TRBJ2-6; size: -; D: -
DNA: TGCAGTGCCGCAGACGTCCGGGGCACCTACGAGCAGTACTTC; CDR3: CSAADVRGTYEQYF; V: TRBV20-1; J: TRBJ2-7; size: few; D: -
DNA: TGTGCCAGCATTCGGCGGGGGGCAAGTACTGAAGCTTTCTTT; CDR3: CASIRRGASTEAFF; V: TRBV25-1; J: TRBJ1-1; size: -; D: -
DNA: TGCGCCAGCAGCTTGCAACTAGCGGCCCAAGAGACCCAGTACTTC; CDR3: CASSLQLAAQETQYF; V: TRBV5-1; J: TRBJ2-5; size: -; D: TRBD2
DNA: TGTGCCAGCAGCAACGAGGGTAGAATCCTGGGGGCCGGGGAGCTGTTTTTT; CDR3: CASSNEGRILGAGELFF; V: TRBV21-1; J: TRBJ2-2; size: -; D: -
DNA: TGTGCCAGCAGTACTACATTAGCGGGTACCTACAATGAGCAGTTCTTC; CDR3: CASSTTLAGTYNEQFF; V: TRBV6-2/TRBV6-3; J: TRBJ2-1; size: -; D: TRBD2
DNA: TGCAGTGCCTTCCGACTAGCGGGAGGTTTCGAGCAGTTCTTC; CDR3: CSAFRLAGGFEQFF; V: TRBV20-1; J: TRBJ2-1; size: -; D: TRBD2
DNA: TGTGCCAGCAGCGGAGGAGGCCAGAAAGCTTTCTTT; CDR3: CASSGGGQKAFF; V: TRBV11-2; J: TRBJ1-1; size: few; D: -
DNA: TGCGCCAGCAGCCCTCTAGCGGGAGGAAATGAGCAGTTCTTC; CDR3: CASSPLAGGNEQFF; V: TRBV4-1; J: TRBJ2-1; size: -; D: TRBD2
DNA: TGTGCCATCAGTGAAGCACAGCTGAACACTGAAGCTTTCTTT; CDR3: CAISEAQLNTEAFF; V: TRBV10-3; J: TRBJ1-1; size: few; D: -
DNA: TGCAGTGCGCAAAGAGGTTACACCGGGGAGCTGTTTTTT; CDR3: CSAQRGYTGELFF; V: TRBV20-1; J: TRBJ2-2; size: few; D: -
DNA: TGCAGTGCTAGCGATGGGCGAAGGGGCAATCAGCCCCAGCATTTT; CDR3: CSASDGRRGNQPQHF; V: TRBV20-1; J: TRBJ1-5; size: -; D: -
DNA: TGTGCCAGCAGCTTATACTCCGGGACAGGGGGAGATACGCAGTATTTT; CDR3: CASSLYSGTGGDTQYF; V: TRBV7-2; J: TRBJ2-3; size: few; D: TRBD1
DNA: TGTGCCAGCAGTTACAGTTGGACAGGGGATTACGAGCAGTACTTC; CDR3: CASSYSWTGDYEQYF; V: TRBV6-5; J: TRBJ2-7; size: -; D: TRBD1
DNA: TGCGCCAGCGGAAACGCGGTCTCGGGGAGGCCTAACGAGCAGTACTTC; CDR3: CASGNAVSGRPNEQYF; V: TRBV5-1; J: TRBJ2-7; size: few; D: -
DNA: TGTGCCAGCAGTGATGCGGGGTGGCAGTACTTC; CDR3: CASSDAGWQYF; V: TRBV2; J: TRBJ2-7; size: -; D: -
DNA: TGCGCCAGCAGCCTCGGGACTAGCGGCTACAATGAGCAGTTCTTC; CDR3: CASSLGTSGYNEQFF; V: TRBV5-1; J: TRBJ2-1; size: many; D: TRBD2
DNA: TGTGCCAGCCGTCCTAGCGGGAGCTCCTACGAGCAGTACTTC; CDR3: CASRPSGSSYEQYF; V: TRBV6-2/TRBV6-3; J: TRBJ2-7; size: few; D: TRBD2
DNA: TGCGCCAGCAGTGGTCTCGCTAGCGGGAGAACTCCCTACGAGCAGTACTTC; CDR3: CASSGLASGRTPYEQYF; V: TRBV10-2; J: TRBJ2-7; size: few; D: TRBD2
DNA: TGTGCCAGCAGTTTCGTTTCCTTGGGTGTTGGAAAACTGTTTTTT; CDR3: CASSFVSLGVGKLFF; V: TRBV27; J: TRBJ1-4; size: many; D: -
DNA: TGCAGTGCTAGAGAGGCCGTGGATACGCAGTATTTT; CDR3: CSAREAVDTQYF; V: TRBV20-1; J: TRBJ2-3; size: -; D: -
DNA: TGTGCCAGTAGTATCACAGGGGGCAATCAGCCCCAGCATTTT; CDR3: CASSITGGNQPQHF; V: TRBV19; J: TRBJ1-5; size: few; D: TRBD1
DNA: TGCAGTGCTCCCGGACTAGCGGGAGGGGGCTCCTACGAGCAGTACTTC; CDR3: CSAPGLAGGGSYEQYF; V: TRBV20-1; J: TRBJ2-7; size: few; D: TRBD2
DNA: TGCAGCGTCGGGGAAGCTGGAAACACCATATATTTT; CDR3: CSVGEAGNTIYF; V: TRBV29-1; J: TRBJ1-3; size: few; D: -
DNA: TGCAGTGCTAGATGGTATAGCCAGGGCGGCAATGAGCAGTTCTTC; CDR3: CSARWYSQGGNEQFF; V: TRBV20-1; J: TRBJ2-1; size: few; D: -
DNA: TGTGCCAGCAGGGGAAGCTCCTACGAGCAGTACTTC; CDR3: CASRGSSYEQYF; V: TRBV12-3/TRBV12-4; J: TRBJ2-7; size: -; D: -
DNA: TGTGCCAGCAGGGACAACACGTTAGAATTATCTGAAGCTTTCTTT; CDR3: CASRDNTLELSEAFF; V: TRBV6-1; J: TRBJ1-1; size: few; D: -
DNA: TGTGCCAGCAGTTTCGGGGGGGCAAGTGAAAAACTGTTTTTT; CDR3: CASSFGGASEKLFF; V: TRBV12-3/TRBV12-4; J: TRBJ1-4; size: many; D: -
DNA: TGCAGCGTTGCAGGGGGCGCCGACTACGAGCAGTACTTC; CDR3: CSVAGGADYEQYF; V: TRBV29-1; J: TRBJ2-7; size: -; D: TRBD1
DNA: TGTGCCAGCAGCGCGCCGGGACAGGGGCTTTACGAGCAGTACTTC; CDR3: CASSAPGQGLYEQYF; V: TRBV5-4; J: TRBJ2-7; size: -; D: TRBD1
DNA: TGTGCCAGCAGCCCTGGACAGGGCAATCAGCCCCAGCATTTT; CDR3: CASSPGQGNQPQHF; V: TRBV5-5; J: TRBJ1-5; size: -; D: TRBD1
DNA: TGTGCCAGCAAGCGGGGGCACAACACCGGGGAGCTGTTTTTT; CDR3: CASKRGHNTGELFF; V: TRBV27; J: TRBJ2-2; size: -; D: TRBD2
DNA: TGTGCCAGCTCACCTCGGACTAGCGGGAGGGACGGCACCGGGGAGCTGTTTTTT; CDR3: CASSPRTSGRDGTGELFF; V: TRBV18; J: TRBJ2-2; size: -; D: TRBD2
DNA: TGCAGCGTGAAGCAGGGGTCGGAACAGCCCCAGCATTTT; CDR3: CSVKQGSEQPQHF; V: TRBV29-1; J: TRBJ1-5; size: -; D: -
DNA: TGTGCCAGCAGCCCACAGGGAACAGGCACCTACGAGCAGTACTTC; CDR3: CASSPQGTGTYEQYF; V: TRBV6-5; J: TRBJ2-7; size: few; D: -
DNA: TGCAGCGTTACGACAGGACTTGAAAAACTGTTTTTT; CDR3: CSVTTGLEKLFF; V: TRBV29-1; J: TRBJ1-4; size: -; D: -
DNA: TGTGCCAGCAGTCAATTAACCGGGAACGGGGTCAATGAGCAGTTCTTC; CDR3: CASSQLTGNGVNEQFF; V: TRBV7-6; J: TRBJ2-1; size: many; D: -
DNA: TGTGCCAGCAGCGGGGGACACCCGAACACTGAAGCTTTCTTT; CDR3: CASSGGHPNTEAFF; V: TRBV5-6; J: TRBJ1-1; size: few; D: -